This T cell receptor beta chain is from a study of T cell changes during pregnancy in multiple sclerosis. TCRdb's copy holds only in-frame clones and misses some; the assay was immunoSEQ multiplex PCR. The sample includes around 45,000 clones, 75% to 95% of them seen just once. Germline V lookup: CDR1 SQVTM, CDR2 ANQGSEA. Germline trimming cut 6 bases from V and 8 bases from J; bases unmatched to any gene: 6. This CDR3 comprises 11 residues. The TCR originated in a female donor in good health, enrolled as a control in a pregnancy study. The rearrangement joins TRBV29-1 to TRBJ1-1; 7 nucleotides line up with TRBD1. The specimen comprised CD4+ T cells from peripheral blood mononuclear cells, sampled in the second trimester of pregnancy. The CDR3 reads CSVEDRSEAFF. The DNA for the CDR3 is TGCAGCGTCGAGGACAGGTCGGAAGCTTTCTTT.